This T cell receptor beta chain was found in a study of low-dose radiotherapy and immunotherapy resistance in tumors. Study-wide context: Intravenous cyclophosphamide at 200 mg/m2 preceded radiation and immunotherapy by one day, every two weeks. From cycle 1 day 1, patients took oral aspirin 300 mg every day for four cycles.

Time point reported: before trial treatment. This clonotype has a count of ten or more. This CDR3 region has 17 residues. The V gene lost 3 bases and the J gene lost 0 bases, with 17 bases spanning the gap. Germline values: CDR1 KGHSH, CDR2 LQKENI. Priming of first-strand cDNA relied on TRAV- and TRBV-specific primers (covering alpha and beta chains). For amplifying TCRs, the PCR ran for about 22 cycles with Phusion, which was used together with a constant-region primer and the adapter on the V primers. After the mRNA was isolated, it was amplified using in vitro transcription. TCRdb re-analysed the reads in MiXCR, keeping a single row per CDR3 protein. The sample carries some 88,000 distinct CDR3 sequences, just under 9.5% recorded once.

This sample comprised PBMCs, obtained before treatment. This chain uses TRBV18 with TRBJ1-1, with TRBD1 as a possible D gene (6 bases). The clonotype comes from a male donor with prostate cancer. This CDR3 reads CASSPKDSRYLNTEAFF. In nucleotides, the CDR3 is TGTGCCAGCTCACCGAAGGACAGCAGGTACCTGAACACTGAAGCTTTCTTT.